This T cell receptor (beta chain) was identified during a study of response to subunit inactivated influenza vaccine. Study results and limitations: Each seasonal flu vaccination may recruit only limited new T cells, authors suggested.

Trimming took off 6 bases at V and 1 base at J, with 9 bases between the two ends. The CDR3 sequence is 12 residues long. The germline V gene encodes CDR1 DFQATT and CDR2 SNEGSKA (reference sequence). Note on this clonotype: Its cognate antigen is unknown.

Each CDR3 protein is one row after TCRdb ran MiXCR on the RT-PCR reads. The profile shows some 500,000 distinct CDR3 sequences, approximately 17% of them singletons. The TCR comes from a man aged 50-75 years who received an inactivated influenza vaccine. The rearrangement joins TRBV20-1 to TRBJ1-1; D is unresolved. Specimen: CD4+ T cells sorted from PBMCs, collected less than 30 months after vaccination. The CDR3 is CSAGTSNTEAFF. The CDR3 bases are TGCAGTGCGGGAACCTCGAACACTGAAGCTTTCTTT.